These 20 T cell receptor beta chains came from one sample sequenced in a study of T cells after yellow fever vaccination. MiXCR, run by TCRdb on the 5' RACE reads, gives a single entry per CDR3 protein. This sample has about 150,000 distinct CDR3 sequences; about 6.9% occur once, and the top ten carry under 0.8%. The sample here was CD4+ T cells sorted from PBMCs, taken 10 days after the yellow fever booster vaccination. The receptors originated from a man between 25 and 39 years old who received the YFV17D yellow fever vaccine.

The V and J genes are TRBV5-4 and TRBJ1-3; D possibly corresponds to TRBD1 (5 bases). The V and J ends lost 0 bases and 4 bases respectively, with 11 bases between them. Germline CDR1 reads SGHNT; CDR2 reads YYREEE (reference sequence). The CDR3 is made up of 15 amino acids. DNA of the CDR3: TGTGCCAGCAGCTTGGGTCTACAGGAGGGAAACACCATATATTTT. Translation: CASSLGLQEGNTIYF.

This clonotype was counted at least ten times. This sequence joins TRBV19 and TRBJ1-6; D perhaps matches TRBD1 (5 bases). Trimming shortened V by 5 bases and J by 7 bases, and 9 bases separated the two germline ends. Germline values: CDR1 LNHDA, CDR2 SQIVND (reference sequence). This CDR3 is built from 13 residues. The CDR3 protein is CASSWRGNSPLHF. DNA for the CDR3: TGTGCCAGTAGTTGGAGGGGCAATTCACCCCTCCACTTT.

The chain employs TRBV4-3 and TRBJ1-5, with 7 bases lining up with TRBD1. This CDR3 has 15 residues. Trimming cost V 3 bases and J 7 bases; bases outside gene matches: 9. In germline, CDR1 is LGHNA, CDR2 YSLEER. In DNA form, the CDR3 reads TGCGCCAGCAGCCAGAACAGGGGACCTAGACAGCCCCAGCATTTT. Its translation: CASSQNRGPRQPQHF.

At least ten counts were recorded for this clonotype. The V and J genes are TRBV5-1 and TRBJ2-2; no clear D. This CDR3 is 16 amino acids long. V dropped 0 bases and J dropped 0 bases, with 9 bases sitting between them. Looked up from germline, CDR1 is SGHRS and CDR2 is YFSETQ. CDR3 sequence reads: CASSLALRSNTGELFF. CDR3 coding DNA: TGCGCCAGCAGCTTGGCCTTGCGATCGAACACCGGGGAGCTGTTTTTT.

The chain is built from TRBV6-5 and TRBJ2-7; D call uncertain. Germline assignment: CDR1 MNHEY and CDR2 SVGAGI. CDR3 length: 11 amino acids. V was cut by 6 bases and J by 3 bases, with 6 bases left in between. CDR3 region: CASRDGYEQYF. The CDR3 DNA sequence: TGTGCCAGCAGGGACGGCTACGAGCAGTACTTC.

On this clonotype: This could be a read error, since a much larger clone is one nucleotide away. The chain combines TRBV12-3 or TRBV12-4 with TRBJ2-7; TRBD2 matches 11 bases. V lost 6 bases to trimming and J lost 7 bases; unmatched junction nucleotides: 20. This CDR3 region has 18 residues. The CDR3, as DNA: TGTGCCAGCAGCCCGGGACAGGGACTAGCGGCAGGGAGCTGGGAGCAGTACTTC. This sequence encodes CASSPGQGLAAGSWEQYF.

This clonotype has ten or more counts. This chain links TRBV5-1 with TRBJ2-3; maybe TRBD1 (6 bases). Germline V gives CDR1 SGHRS, CDR2 YFSETQ. The CDR3 totals 15 residues. Trimming shortened V by 3 bases and J by 3 bases, and 14 bases separated the two germline ends. CDR3 loop: CASSSGTPQTDTQYF. The CDR3 DNA reads TGCGCCAGCAGCTCCGGGACACCACAGACAGATACGCAGTATTTT.

This clonotype was detected ten times or more. V is TRBV5-1 and J is TRBJ2-2, with no clear D. In germline, CDR1 is SGHRS, CDR2 YFSETQ. V was clipped by 4 bases and J by 8 bases, with 12 bases between them. This CDR3 contains 13 residues. CDR3 sequence (DNA): TGCGCCAGCAGCCTCAGAGAGGAGGGGGAGCTGTTTTTT. Its protein product is CASSLREEGELFF.

This clonotype was seen many times. The chain combines TRBV20-1 with TRBJ2-1; 7 bases align to TRBD2. With 6 bases clipped from V and 7 bases from J, the junction kept 12 bases outside the gene matches. The V gene's germline CDR1 is DFQATT and CDR2 SNEGSKA (reference sequence). The CDR3 is 14 residues long. For the CDR3, the DNA is TGCAGTGCGGCTCGCAGCGGGATCGGGAATGAGCAGTTCTTC. Translation: CSAARSGIGNEQFF.

This clonotype was observed a few times. The CDR3 DNA follows: TGTGCCAGCAGCAGAGGACTAGCGAACAATCACAATGAGCAGTTCTTC. Encoded protein: CASSRGLANNHNEQFF. The V call is TRBV5-4, the J call TRBJ2-1, with 9 bases fitting TRBD2. Germline CDR1 is SGHNT and CDR2 is YYREEE (reference sequence). The junction had 10 bases not matched to a gene; V was cut back by 4 bases and J by 5 bases. This CDR3 has 16 residues.

This clonotype was seen at least ten times. J is TRBJ2-1 and V is TRBV29-1; tentatively, D is TRBD1 (5 bases). The CDR3 sequence is 15 residues long. Per germline, CDR1 SQVTM and CDR2 ANQGSEA. V shed 2 bases and J shed 0 bases, with 11 bases lying between them. CDR3 protein: CSVESRASSYNEQFF. DNA for the CDR3: TGCAGCGTTGAATCCAGGGCAAGCTCCTACAATGAGCAGTTCTTC.

V usage is TRBV5-1 and J usage is TRBJ1-1; a possible D gene is TRBD1 (5 bases). Trimming cost V 7 bases and J 0 bases, with 13 bases left between them. CDR1 SGHRS and CDR2 YFSETQ come from the germline V gene. CDR3 length: 14 amino acids. The CDR3 loop reads CASQGQLMNTEAFF. CDR3 coding DNA: TGCGCCAGCCAGGGTCAGCTCATGAACACTGAAGCTTTCTTT. Supplemented by reference TRBV5-1 and TRBJ1-1, the full variable domain reads KAGVTQTPRYLIKTRGQQVTLSCSPISGHRSVSWYQQTPGQGLQFLFEYFSETQRNKGNFPGRFSGRQFSNSRSEMNVSTLELGDSALYLCASQGQLMNTEAFFGQGTRLTVV.

This clonotype appeared many times. The rearrangement uses TRBV18 and TRBJ2-1; 10 nucleotides match TRBD2. This CDR3 contains 15 residues. V lost 3 bases, J lost 5 bases, and 4 bases stayed unmatched. The germline gives CDR1 KGHSH, CDR2 LQKENI. The CDR3 protein is CASSPGLANNNEQFF. In DNA form, the CDR3 reads TGTGCCAGCTCACCGGGACTAGCGAATAACAATGAGCAGTTCTTC.

In this sample, this clonotype turned up many times. The chain has TRBV6-1 and TRBJ2-3; D gene ambiguous. The V and J ends lost 5 bases and 2 bases respectively, with 14 bases between them. This CDR3 comprises 15 residues. The germline V gene has CDR1 MNHNS and CDR2 SASEGT. The CDR3, as DNA: TGTGCCAGCAGTCGGGTCGTGGACCTCACAGATACGCAGTATTTT. This gives the protein CASSRVVDLTDTQYF.

This clonotype was counted ten times or more. This sequence joins TRBV5-1 and TRBJ2-3; D possibly corresponds to TRBD2 (7 bases). Germline CDR1 and CDR2: SGHRS and YFSETQ. V was clipped by 0 bases and J by 5 bases, with 10 bases between them. The CDR3 is made up of 14 amino acids. CDR3 in DNA: TGCGCCAGCAGCTTGGAGGGGGGGCAAGATACGCAGTATTTT. It specifies CASSLEGGQDTQYF.

This clonotype was detected many times. The rearrangement uses TRBV6-5 and TRBJ2-2; a possible D gene is TRBD1 (5 bases). This CDR3 has 15 amino acids. Germline values: CDR1 MNHEY, CDR2 SVGAGI. V lost 0 bases and J 4 bases, leaving 9 bases between the germline ends. The CDR3 loop reads CASSYSDQGTGELFF. CDR3 in DNA: TGTGCCAGCAGTTACTCGGACCAGGGCACCGGGGAGCTGTTTTTT.

This clonotype was observed at least ten times. V usage is TRBV28 and J usage is TRBJ2-2; 8 bases align to TRBD1. Germline-derived CDR1 and CDR2 are MDHEN and SYDVKM. The CDR3 covers 15 residues. Trimming cost V 5 bases and J 2 bases; bases outside gene matches: 4. The CDR3 loop is CASSPTGVNTGELFF. The CDR3, as DNA: TGTGCCAGCAGTCCGACAGGGGTCAACACCGGGGAGCTGTTTTTT. The full variable domain, its missing parts supplied by reference TRBV28 and TRBJ2-2, is DVKVTQSSRYLVKRTGEKVFLECVQDMDHENMFWYRQDPGLGLRLIYFSYDVKMKEKGDIPEGYSVSREKKERFSLILESASTNQTSMYLCASSPTGVNTGELFFGEGSRLTVL.

This clonotype was detected many times. CDR3 in amino acids: CASSQDYGGGRAQHF. CDR3 DNA sequence: TGCGCCAGCAGCCAAGATTACGGGGGAGGGAGGGCCCAGCATTTT. The chain carries TRBV4-3 and TRBJ1-5; weak D call: TRBD1 (5 bases). Germline V lookup: CDR1 LGHNA, CDR2 YSLEER. The CDR3 runs 15 residues. V was pared by 0 bases and J by 11 bases, with 17 bases between.

In this sample, this clonotype turned up a few times. The chain joins TRBV4-2 to TRBJ2-4; 7 bases are shared with TRBD1. Per the germline V gene, CDR1 is LGHNA and CDR2 is YNFKEQ. CDR3 size: 19 residues. V lost 5 bases and J lost 0; bases outside the gene matches: 16. As DNA, the CDR3 is TGTGCCAGCAGCAACCGGGACAGACTCATGGCGGTAGCCAAAAACATTCAGTACTTC. It is translated as CASSNRDRLMAVAKNIQYF.

This clonotype was seen a handful of times. J is TRBJ1-5 and V is TRBV18; D not certain. Trimming took off 2 bases at V and 0 bases at J, with 11 bases between the two ends. The germline V gene encodes CDR1 KGHSH and CDR2 LQKENI. The CDR3 has 16 residues. The CDR3 is CASSPTSSNSNQPQHF. CDR3 bases: TGTGCCAGCTCACCAACAAGTTCCAATAGCAATCAGCCCCAGCATTTT. Based on the CDR3 plus reference TRBV18 and TRBJ1-5, the full variable domain is NAGVMQNPRHLVRRRGQEARLRCSPMKGHSHVYWYRQLPEEGLKFMVYLQKENIIDESGMPKERFSAEFPKEGPSILRIQQVVRGDSAAYFCASSPTSSNSNQPQHFGDGTRLSIL.